This entry features one T cell receptor (beta chain) sequence. This CDR3 contains 17 residues. Germline assignment: CDR1 SGDLS and CDR2 YYNGEE. J gave up 1 base and V 4 bases, and 11 bases lay outside the gene matches. This record comes from a study of blood T cell repertoires in COVID-19. Study at large: PBMCs, B-cell-depleted T cells, or T cells were the source of the cDNA or gDNA that made up the material.

Authors' processing steps: How many nucleated cells were present was estimated from reference gene primer amplification. Produced via immunoSEQ multiplex PCR; TCRdb's table is partial and in-frame only. That table furnishes V, J and clone size, whereas the DNA furnished D and trimming. The table records 120,000 to 150,000 clones, approximately 80% of them present only once. Sample: peripheral blood. This sequence was found in a woman older than 75 in a cohort sampled during active or convalescent COVID-19. This chain joins TRBV9 and TRBJ2-7; 10 bases map to TRBD1. The CDR3 is CASSPRFRDRGSYEQYV. CDR3 bases: TGTGCCAGCAGCCCCCGATTTAGGGACAGGGGTTCCTACGAGCAGTACGTC.